This T cell receptor (beta chain) is from a study of T cells in Graves' hyperthyroidism and ophthalmopathy. Broader study findings: Ophthalmopathy and stable hyperthyroidism were separated by a 13 V-J model.

Diagnosis of hyperthyroidism was new in patients aged 18 to 65, and its duration was under 2 months. Isolation of PBMCs was performed on around 9.3 ml fresh peripheral blood. TCR beta CDR3 sequences were amplified from RNA transcripts. HTBI primers drove first-round RT-PCR of the TCR CDR3. From the multiplex PCR reads, TCRdb called clonotypes with MiXCR, one entry per CDR3 protein. The table lists 400,000 to 600,000 distinct CDR3 sequences, about 20% of them singletons. This clonotype was detected many times. Its matching antigen is unknown. The germline V gene has CDR1 KGHDR and CDR2 SFDVKD. Between the trimmed V and J ends, which lost 5 bases and 7 bases, there was a span of 13 bases. This CDR3 comprises 13 residues.

The chain carries TRBV24-1 and TRBJ2-5; no clear D. Sequencing input: blood. The clonotype comes from a man aged 18 to 29 with Graves' hyperthyroidism. In nucleotides, the CDR3 is TGTGCCACCAGTGGTGACCCCGCGGTGACCCAGTACTTC. Protein: CATSGDPAVTQYF.